Presented here are 16 T cell receptor beta chains from one specimen sequenced in a study of siplizumab effects on memory and regulatory T cells (dated by TCRdb to about 2019). Libraries came from the immunoSEQ multiplex PCR assay. The source is immuneACCESS, and TCRdb retained only in-frame sequences with V and J called. Part of the clones is not carried over; for the studies checked, unresolved V genes explain less than half of this, and the remainder is unexplained. The sample has around 97,000 clones on record, about 93% of them singletons. In total, the top ten clones hold 1% to 1.5% of the sample. The source material was non-Treg CD4+ T cells sorted from blood. The cell subset or site label, read with the paper, signifies: FACS-sorted unstimulated CD4+ non-regulatory T cells. All receptors derive from a human donor in good health.

This chain joins TRBV2 and TRBJ1-1, with D possibly being TRBD1 (6 bases). Trimming took off 2 bases at V and 1 base at J, with 14 bases between the two ends. Germline-derived CDR1 and CDR2 are SNHLY and FYNNEI. The CDR3 sequence is 16 residues long. The CDR3 is CASSEMGGFGNTEAFF. DNA for the CDR3: TGTGCCAGCAGTGAAATGGGGGGCTTCGGGAACACTGAAGCTTTCTTT.

The chain uses TRBV18 and TRBJ2-3, with 7 bases fitting TRBD2. The CDR3 totals 15 residues. CDR1 is KGHSH, CDR2 LQKENI, per germline. V lost 4 bases and J lost 3; bases outside the gene matches: 7. The CDR3 sequence: CASSRSAGATDTQYF. The CDR3 DNA follows: TGTGCCAGCTCACGATCGGCGGGAGCAACAGATACGCAGTATTTT.

The rearrangement joins TRBV5-6 to TRBJ2-5; no firm D call. Germline values: CDR1 SGHDT, CDR2 YYEEEE. Trimming removed 2 bases at V and 6 bases at J, with 5 bases between. The CDR3 spans 11 residues. DNA for the CDR3: TGTGCCAGCAGCTTCCAGAAGACCCAGTACTTC. Amino acids: CASSFQKTQYF.

The rearrangement uses TRBV10-3 and TRBJ1-3; D is possibly TRBD1 (6 bases). This CDR3 region has 16 residues. Germline CDR1 and CDR2: ENHRY and SYGVKD. V lost 11 bases and J 2 bases, leaving 22 bases between the germline ends. The CDR3 sequence is CAVGADSSQAGNTIYF. DNA of the CDR3: TGTGCCGTGGGGGCAGACTCATCTCAGGCTGGAAACACCATATATTTT.

This clone is a singleton in its sample. The chain recombines TRBV28 with TRBJ2-5, with 11 bases matching TRBD2. The assigned J gene may be wrong: the sequence end matches TRBJ2-7 better. CDR3 length: 14 amino acids. Germline V gives CDR1 MDHEN, CDR2 SYDVKM. For the CDR3, the DNA is TGTGCCAGCAGGCGAACTAGCGGGAGCTACGAGCAGTACTTC. It yields the protein CASRRTSGSYEQYF.

The V gene is TRBV5-1, the J gene TRBJ1-1, with D hard to call. Germline CDR1 reads SGHRS; CDR2 reads YFSETQ. This CDR3 has 13 amino acids. V lost 6 bases and J 1 base, leaving 10 bases between the germline ends. The CDR3 DNA sequence: TGCGCCAGCAAAGTCACCGGGAACACTGAAGCTTTCTTT. It yields the protein CASKVTGNTEAFF.

The rearrangement joins TRBV28 to TRBJ1-1; 11 bases align to TRBD1. With 4 bases clipped from V and 12 bases from J, the junction kept 13 bases outside the gene matches. Germline CDR1 and CDR2: MDHEN and SYDVKM. This CDR3 comprises 15 residues. Here the CDR3 reads CASSSTSGTGGITFF. DNA of the CDR3: TGTGCCAGCAGTTCGACCTCCGGGACAGGGGGTATAACTTTCTTT. Supplemented by reference TRBV28 and TRBJ1-1, the full variable domain reads DVKVTQSSRYLVKRTGEKVFLECVQDMDHENMFWYRQDPGLGLRLIYFSYDVKMKEKGDIPEGYSVSREKKERFSLILESASTNQTSMYLCASSSTSGTGGITFFGQGTRLTVV.

This chain connects TRBV7-3 to TRBJ2-4, with a weak D call TRBD1 (6 bases). V was trimmed by 2 bases and J by 3 bases, leaving 14 bases between them. The length of the CDR3 is 16 residues. Germline V gene data show CDR1 as SGHTA and CDR2 as FQGTGA. The CDR3, as DNA: TGTGCCAGCAGCTTATATAACAGGGTAGACAAAAACATTCAGTACTTC. Its translation: CASSLYNRVDKNIQYF.

The chain has TRBV6-5 and TRBJ1-5; D is ambiguous. There are 14 residues in the CDR3. Germline V gene lookup returns CDR1 MNHEY and CDR2 SVGAGI. V gave up 5 bases and J gave up 0 bases, with 8 bases separating them. For the CDR3, the DNA is TGTGCCAGCAGTCCACAGTATAGCAATCAGCCCCAGCATTTT. Protein: CASSPQYSNQPQHF.

The chain uses TRBV10-2 and TRBJ2-7, with 7 bases matching TRBD2. V trimming: 3 bases; J trimming: 4 bases; junction bases outside the gene matches: 9. Germline assignment: CDR1 WSHSY and CDR2 SAAADI. The CDR3 loop spans 15 amino acids. The CDR3 protein is CASSDGGGRPYEQYF. The DNA for the CDR3 is TGCGCCAGCAGTGATGGGGGGGGGAGGCCATACGAGCAGTACTTC.

The chain couples TRBV18 to TRBJ1-3, with a possible D match to TRBD1 (5 bases). The V and J ends lost 1 base and 0 bases respectively, with 13 bases between them. Germline CDR1 KGHSH, CDR2 LQKENI. The CDR3 contains 17 residues. This chain's CDR3 is CASSPRQARGSGNTIYF. CDR3 DNA: TGTGCCAGCTCACCACGGCAGGCGAGGGGCTCTGGAAACACCATATATTTT.

The V gene is TRBV9, the J gene TRBJ2-3; the match to TRBD2 covers 9 bases. Germline CDR1 is SGDLS and CDR2 is YYNGEE. V lost 4 bases and J lost 3; bases outside the gene matches: 9. The length of the CDR3 is 16 residues. DNA of the CDR3: TGTGCCAGCAGCCACCTTCGGAGCGGGAGGACAGATACGCAGTATTTT. Translated: CASSHLRSGRTDTQYF.

This chain uses TRBV27 with TRBJ2-5; TRBD2 agrees at 7 bases. With 4 bases clipped from V and 2 bases from J, the junction kept 16 bases outside the gene matches. Germline lookup yields CDR1 MNHEY and CDR2 SMNVEV (reference sequence). This CDR3 spans 18 amino acids. The CDR3 coding sequence is TGTGCCAGCAGTTCCACCGACAGAACCTGGACTAGGCAAGAGACCCAGTACTTC. Its protein product is CASSSTDRTWTRQETQYF.

This chain joins TRBV29-1 and TRBJ1-1, with a possible D match to TRBD1 (5 bases). From germline, CDR1 is SQVTM and CDR2 ANQGSEA. V lost 4 bases to trimming and J lost 2 bases, with 8 bases between them. The CDR3 is made up of 12 amino acids. The CDR3 loop is CSVGQGNTEAFF. The DNA for the CDR3 is TGCAGCGTTGGTCAGGGAAACACTGAAGCTTTCTTT.

This clone showed up just once. This sequence joins TRBV7-9 and TRBJ1-1; D remains unclear. Germline CDR1 and CDR2: SEHNR and FQNEAQ (reference sequence). Trimming pared 6 bases from V and 0 bases from J, leaving 11 bases between. CDR3 size: 14 residues. The CDR3 here is CASSLGTMNTEAFF. In DNA form, the CDR3 reads TGTGCCAGCAGTCTAGGAACAATGAACACTGAAGCTTTCTTT.

The chain carries TRBV5-6 and TRBJ2-7, with D unresolved. Germline CDR1 and CDR2: SGHDT and YYEEEE. This CDR3 spans 13 amino acids. Deletions cut 4 bases from V and 5 bases from J, with 13 bases between. The CDR3 bases are TGTGCCAGCAGCACACTCACCGGTAACGAGCAGTACTTC. As protein: CASSTLTGNEQYF.